One and the same sample provided the 10 T cell receptor beta chains below, sequenced in a study of T cell responses to AZD1222 COVID-19 vaccine (dated by TCRdb to the early 2020s). The time point label corresponds to: baseline before first vaccination. The protocol used for the library was the immunoSEQ multiplex PCR assay. The clones in this table, taken by TCRdb from immuneACCESS, are in-frame only. Not every clone is retained; where verified, under half of the shortfall comes from an unresolved V gene, and the cause of the rest is unknown. A total of 150,000 or so clones appear in this sample, approximately 90% of them only once. The biggest ten clones account for less than 2% of the sample. This sample comprised peripheral blood, obtained on day 0 of AZD1222 vaccination. The receptors derive from an adult in good health.

The chain recombines TRBV19 with TRBJ2-7, with TRBD1 as a possible D gene (5 bases). CDR3 length: 13 amino acids. Germline V gene lookup returns CDR1 LNHDA and CDR2 SQIVND (reference sequence). V lost 1 base to trimming and J lost 2 bases, with 6 bases between them. The CDR3 region has the DNA TGTGCCAGTAGTATAGCAGGGACCTACGAGCAGTACTTC. It is translated as CASSIAGTYEQYF.

This clone was seen a single time. The rearrangement links TRBV28 to TRBJ1-1; 7 bases line up with TRBD1. The germline CDR1 and CDR2 sequences are MDHEN and SYDVKM. The CDR3 contains 13 residues. V gave up 8 bases and J gave up 11 bases; unmatched junction bases: 14. The CDR3 sequence is CASYHTTGFGAFF. Written as DNA, the CDR3 is TGTGCCAGCTATCACACGACAGGGTTTGGGGCTTTCTTT.

V gene TRBV27 combines with J gene TRBJ2-7; D gene unclear. Trimming removed 5 bases from V and 0 bases from J, with 8 bases in between. CDR1 and CDR2 from the germline V gene are MNHEY and SMNVEV (reference sequence). CDR3 size: 13 residues. As DNA, the CDR3 is TGTGCCAGCAGTCCCGCCTTCTCCTACGAGCAGTACTTC. Its translation is CASSPAFSYEQYF.

This clone showed up just once. The chain links TRBV28 to TRBJ1-4; D unclear. V was trimmed by 7 bases and J by 1 base, leaving 7 bases between them. This CDR3 contains 13 residues. Germline loops: CDR1 MDHEN, CDR2 SYDVKM. CDR3 sequence: CASIEGTNEKLFF. CDR3 nucleotide sequence: TGTGCCAGCATTGAGGGAACTAATGAAAAACTGTTTTTT.

This chain uses TRBV2 with TRBJ1-2; D gene unclear. This CDR3 region has 15 residues. The V gene lost 6 bases and the J gene lost 1 base, with 15 bases spanning the gap. CDR1 is SNHLY and CDR2 is FYNNEI in the germline V gene. CDR3 DNA: TGTGCCAGCAGCACGATCCGCCAGAGTAACTATGGCTACACCTTC. Its translation: CASSTIRQSNYGYTF.

A single count supports this clone. The chain couples TRBV11-2 to TRBJ1-1; 8 nucleotides agree with TRBD1. Germline CDR1 reads SGHAT; CDR2 reads FQNNGV. CDR3 length equals 15 residues. V lost 1 base to trimming and J lost 5 bases; unmatched junction nucleotides: 6. CDR3 sequence (DNA): TGTGCCAGCAGCTTAGGGACAGGGATGGGGACTGAAGCTTTCTTT. It encodes CASSLGTGMGTEAFF.

The chain recombines TRBV4-2 with TRBJ2-1, with TRBD2 matching over 9 bases. The CDR3 sequence is 17 residues long. CDR1 LGHNA and CDR2 YNFKEQ come from the germline V gene. Germline trimming cut 3 bases from V and 5 bases from J; bases unmatched to any gene: 11. The CDR3 loop is CASSHYQGLAEDNEQFF. The CDR3 coding sequence is TGTGCCAGCAGCCATTACCAGGGACTAGCAGAAGACAATGAGCAGTTCTTC.

The V call is TRBV15, the J call TRBJ1-2, with 8 nucleotides matching TRBD1. CDR1 is LNHNV, CDR2 YYDKDF, per germline (reference sequence). Losses at the gene ends were 2 bases for V and 8 bases for J; bases not matched to a gene: 7. The CDR3 extends over 14 amino acids. The CDR3 loop reads CATSRRGTGNGYTF. DNA for the CDR3: TGTGCCACCAGCAGACGCGGGACAGGTAACGGCTACACCTTC.

The chain combines TRBV28 with TRBJ1-4; D uncertain. Trimming took off 6 bases at V and 2 bases at J, with 10 bases between the two ends. Looked up from germline, CDR1 is MDHEN and CDR2 is SYDVKM. This CDR3 has 14 amino acids. CDR3 sequence reads: CASSGRQTNEKLFF. For the CDR3, the DNA is TGTGCCAGCAGCGGGAGGCAGACTAATGAAAAACTGTTTTTT.

The genes are TRBV5-6 and TRBJ2-7, with 9 bases that match TRBD2. The germline CDR1 and CDR2 sequences are SGHDT and YYEEEE. The trim removed 1 base at V and 6 bases at J, leaving 5 bases unmatched. The CDR3 sequence is 14 residues long. The CDR3, as DNA: TGTGCCAGCAGCTTGTTGGGACTAGCTGTCGAGCAGTACTTC. It encodes CASSLLGLAVEQYF.